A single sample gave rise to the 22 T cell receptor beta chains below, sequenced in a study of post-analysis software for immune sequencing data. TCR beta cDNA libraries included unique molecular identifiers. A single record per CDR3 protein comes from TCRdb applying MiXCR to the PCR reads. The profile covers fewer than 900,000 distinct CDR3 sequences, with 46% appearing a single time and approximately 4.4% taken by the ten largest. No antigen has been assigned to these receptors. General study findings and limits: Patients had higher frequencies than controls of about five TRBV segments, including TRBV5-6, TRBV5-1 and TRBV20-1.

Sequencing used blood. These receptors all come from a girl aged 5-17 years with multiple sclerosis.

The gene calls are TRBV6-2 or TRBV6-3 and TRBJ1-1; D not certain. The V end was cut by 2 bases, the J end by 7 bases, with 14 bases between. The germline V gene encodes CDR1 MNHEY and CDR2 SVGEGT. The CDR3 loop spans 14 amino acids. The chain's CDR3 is CASSYQRVLVEAFF. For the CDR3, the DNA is TGTGCCAGCAGTTACCAACGGGTCCTGGTTGAAGCTTTCTTT.

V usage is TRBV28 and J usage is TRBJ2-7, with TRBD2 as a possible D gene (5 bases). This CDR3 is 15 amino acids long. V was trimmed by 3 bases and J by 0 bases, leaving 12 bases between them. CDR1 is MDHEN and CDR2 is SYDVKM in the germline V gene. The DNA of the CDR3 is TGTGCCAGCAGTTTGAGGGATTCTTACTCCTACGAGCAGTACTTC. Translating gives CASSLRDSYSYEQYF.

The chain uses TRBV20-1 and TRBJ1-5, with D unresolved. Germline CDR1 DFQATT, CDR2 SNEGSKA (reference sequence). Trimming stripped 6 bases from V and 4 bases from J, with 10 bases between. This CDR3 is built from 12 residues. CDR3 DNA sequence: TGCAGTGCAGGACGGAAGAATCAGCCCCAGCATTTT. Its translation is CSAGRKNQPQHF.

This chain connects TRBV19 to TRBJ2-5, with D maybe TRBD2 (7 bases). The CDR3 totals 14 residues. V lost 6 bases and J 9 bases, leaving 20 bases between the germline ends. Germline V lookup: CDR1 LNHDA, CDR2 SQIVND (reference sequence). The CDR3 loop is CASRIRGAGGSQYF. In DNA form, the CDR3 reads TGTGCCAGTAGGATAAGGGGGGCCGGGGGGTCCCAGTACTTC. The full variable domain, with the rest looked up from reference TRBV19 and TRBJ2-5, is DGGITQSPKYLFRKEGQNVTLSCEQNLNHDAMYWYRQDPGQGLRLIYYSQIVNDFQKGDIAEGYSVSREKKESFPLTVTSAQKNPTAFYLCASRIRGAGGSQYFGPGTRLLVL.

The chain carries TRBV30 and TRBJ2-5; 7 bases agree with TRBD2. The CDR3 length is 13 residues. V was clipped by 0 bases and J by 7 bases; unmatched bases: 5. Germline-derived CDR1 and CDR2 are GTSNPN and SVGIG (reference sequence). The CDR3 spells CAWSVMGEGTQYF. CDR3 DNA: TGTGCCTGGAGTGTAATGGGGGAGGGGACCCAGTACTTC.

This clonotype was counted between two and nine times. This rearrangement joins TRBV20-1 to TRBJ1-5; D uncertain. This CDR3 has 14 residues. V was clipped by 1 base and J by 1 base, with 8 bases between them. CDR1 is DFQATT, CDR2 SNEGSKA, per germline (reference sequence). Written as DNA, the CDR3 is TGCAGTGCTAGAGGCCAAACCAGCAATCAGCCCCAGCATTTT. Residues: CSARGQTSNQPQHF.

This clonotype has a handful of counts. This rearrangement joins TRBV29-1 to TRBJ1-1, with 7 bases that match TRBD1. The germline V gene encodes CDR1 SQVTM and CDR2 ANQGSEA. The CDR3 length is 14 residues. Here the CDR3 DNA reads TGCAGTTCGCGCGTAGGGGGCTTAGGAGCTGAAGCTTTCTTT. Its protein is CSSRVGGLGAEAFF.

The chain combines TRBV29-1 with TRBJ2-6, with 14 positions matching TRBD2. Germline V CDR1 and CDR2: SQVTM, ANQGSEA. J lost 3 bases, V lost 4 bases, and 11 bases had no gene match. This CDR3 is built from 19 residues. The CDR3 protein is CSVVLRLAGGGSGANVLTF. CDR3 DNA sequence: TGCAGCGTTGTCCTACGACTAGCGGGAGGGGGAAGTGGGGCCAACGTCCTGACTTTC. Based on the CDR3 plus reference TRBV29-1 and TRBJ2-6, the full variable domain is SAVISQKPSRDICQRGTSLTIQCQVDSQVTMMFWYRQQPGQSLTLIATANQGSEATYESGFVIDKFPISRPNLTFSTLTVSNMSPEDSSIYLCSVVLRLAGGGSGANVLTFGAGSRLTVL.

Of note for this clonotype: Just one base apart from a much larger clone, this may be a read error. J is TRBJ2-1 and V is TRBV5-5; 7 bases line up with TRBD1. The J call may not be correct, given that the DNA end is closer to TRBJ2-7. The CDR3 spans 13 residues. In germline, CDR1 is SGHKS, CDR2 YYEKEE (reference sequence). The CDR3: CASSWDSPYEQYF. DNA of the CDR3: TGTGCCAGCAGTTGGGACAGCCCCTACGAGCAGTACTTC.

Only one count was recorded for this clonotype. The CDR3 nucleotides read TGCGCCAGCAGCTTGGGTCTCCTAGCGGGAGGGAACAATGAGCAGTTCTTC. This encodes CASSLGLLAGGNNEQFF. The rearrangement uses TRBV5-1 and TRBJ2-1; the match to TRBD2 covers 12 bases. Trimming cost V 0 bases and J 5 bases; bases outside gene matches: 6. The CDR3 has 17 amino acids. The germline V gene encodes CDR1 SGHRS and CDR2 YFSETQ. Full variable domain (remainder filled in from reference TRBV5-1 and TRBJ2-1): KAGVTQTPRYLIKTRGQQVTLSCSPISGHRSVSWYQQTPGQGLQFLFEYFSETQRNKGNFPGRFSGRQFSNSRSEMNVSTLELGDSALYLCASSLGLLAGGNNEQFFGPGTRLTVL.

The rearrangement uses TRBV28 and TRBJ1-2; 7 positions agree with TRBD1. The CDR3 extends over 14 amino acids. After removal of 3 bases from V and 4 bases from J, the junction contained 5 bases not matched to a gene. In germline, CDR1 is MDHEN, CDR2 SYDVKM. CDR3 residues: CASSLTGISYGYTF. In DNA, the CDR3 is TGTGCCAGCAGTTTGACAGGGATAAGCTATGGCTACACCTTC.

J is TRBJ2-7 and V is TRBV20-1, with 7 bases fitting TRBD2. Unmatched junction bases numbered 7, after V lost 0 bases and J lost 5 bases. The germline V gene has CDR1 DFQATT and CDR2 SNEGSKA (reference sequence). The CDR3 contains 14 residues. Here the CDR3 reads CSARDEPTSDEQYF. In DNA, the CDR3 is TGCAGTGCTAGAGATGAGCCCACTAGCGACGAGCAGTACTTC.

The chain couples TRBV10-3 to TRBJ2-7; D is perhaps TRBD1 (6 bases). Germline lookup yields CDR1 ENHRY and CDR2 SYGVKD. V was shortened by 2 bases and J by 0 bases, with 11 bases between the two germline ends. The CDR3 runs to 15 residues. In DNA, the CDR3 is TGTGCCATCAGTGAGGGGCAGGGGAGCTCCTACGAGCAGTACTTC. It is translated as CAISEGQGSSYEQYF.

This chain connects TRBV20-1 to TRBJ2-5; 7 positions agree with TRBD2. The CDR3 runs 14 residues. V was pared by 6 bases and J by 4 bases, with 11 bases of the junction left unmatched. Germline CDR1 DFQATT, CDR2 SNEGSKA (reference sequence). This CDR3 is CSAPLTSWVETQYF. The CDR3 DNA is TGCAGTGCCCCCTTGACTAGCTGGGTAGAGACCCAGTACTTC.

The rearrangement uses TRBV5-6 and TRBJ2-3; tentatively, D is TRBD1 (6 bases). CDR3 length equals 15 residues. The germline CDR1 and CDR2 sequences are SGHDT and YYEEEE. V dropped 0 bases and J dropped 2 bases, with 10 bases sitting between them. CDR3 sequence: CASSLVTGNTDTQYF. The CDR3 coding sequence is TGTGCCAGCAGCTTGGTCACAGGGAACACAGATACGCAGTATTTT.

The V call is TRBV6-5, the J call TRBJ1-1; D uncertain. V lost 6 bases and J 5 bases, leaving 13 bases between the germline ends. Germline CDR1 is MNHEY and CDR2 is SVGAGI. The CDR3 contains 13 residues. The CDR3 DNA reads TGTGCCAGCAGGCGACTCGGAGCAACTGAAGCTTTCTTT. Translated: CASRRLGATEAFF.

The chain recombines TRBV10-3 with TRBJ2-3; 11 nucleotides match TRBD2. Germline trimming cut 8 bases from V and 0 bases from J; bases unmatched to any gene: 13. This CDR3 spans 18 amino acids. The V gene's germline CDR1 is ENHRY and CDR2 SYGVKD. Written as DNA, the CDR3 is TGTGCCATCCGACCCGGGACTAGCGGAGGCACTAGCACAGATACGCAGTATTTT. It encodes CAIRPGTSGGTSTDTQYF.

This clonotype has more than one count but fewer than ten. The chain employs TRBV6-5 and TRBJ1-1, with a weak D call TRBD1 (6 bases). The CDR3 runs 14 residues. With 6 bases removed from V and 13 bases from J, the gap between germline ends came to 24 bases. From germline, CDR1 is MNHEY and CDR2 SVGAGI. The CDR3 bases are TGTGCCAGCAGAACAACAGGGCTGGCTTCGGAGGGTTTCTTT. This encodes CASRTTGLASEGFF.

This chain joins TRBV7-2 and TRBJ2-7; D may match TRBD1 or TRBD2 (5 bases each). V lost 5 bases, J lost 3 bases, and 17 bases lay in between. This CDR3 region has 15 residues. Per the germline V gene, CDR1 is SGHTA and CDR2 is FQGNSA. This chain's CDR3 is CASSPMPGRRYEQYF. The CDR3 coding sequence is TGTGCCAGCAGCCCTATGCCGGGACGGCGCTACGAGCAGTACTTC.

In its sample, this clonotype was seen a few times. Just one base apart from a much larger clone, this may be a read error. This CDR3 reads CASRGEAQYF. Here the CDR3 DNA reads TGTGCCAGCCGGGGGGAAGCCCAGTACTTC. V and J are TRBV6-5 and TRBJ2-5; TRBD2 matches at 7 bases. The CDR3 length is 10 residues. V lost 8 bases to trimming and J lost 9 bases; unmatched junction nucleotides: 3. Germline lookup yields CDR1 MNHEY and CDR2 SVGAGI.

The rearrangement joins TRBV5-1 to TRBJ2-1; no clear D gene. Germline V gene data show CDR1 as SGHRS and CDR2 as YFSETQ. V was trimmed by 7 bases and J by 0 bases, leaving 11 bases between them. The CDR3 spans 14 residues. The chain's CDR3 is CASVGSSSYNEQFF. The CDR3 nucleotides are TGCGCCAGCGTTGGATCCAGCTCCTACAATGAGCAGTTCTTC.

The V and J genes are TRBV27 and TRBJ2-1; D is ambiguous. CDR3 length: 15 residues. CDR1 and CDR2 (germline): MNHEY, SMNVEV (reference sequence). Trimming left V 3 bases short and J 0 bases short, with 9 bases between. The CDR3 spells CASSFESFSYNEQFF. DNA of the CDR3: TGTGCCAGCAGTTTTGAGAGCTTCTCCTACAATGAGCAGTTCTTC.